The following is a TCR beta chain sequence with its context. This clone turned up a few times. It has no known antigen specificity. The sample holds no much larger clone one base away, and base qualities are not on file. The library was generated by the immunoSEQ multiplex PCR assay. TCR beta CDR3 sequencing was performed on DNA from the cultured, isolated CD4+ T cells. As for the original processing: Non-productive TCR sequences were removed and reads were trimmed to the CDR3 region, keeping CDR3s of at least 7 amino acids. Antigen-specific clonotypes were identified using the MANAFEST web app by comparison of expansion in peptide wells against reference cultures. Positive clones required FDR<0.05 expansion versus reference and all other wells, odds ratio above 5, and frequency above 0.1% in two replicate wells. Cross-reactive clonotypes were defined as significantly expanded in SARS-CoV-2 spike wells and in at least one common cold coronavirus spike condition. CDR3 similarity was assessed by Levenshtein distance with the stringdist R package, and unrooted trees were built with ape in R 3.6.1. TCRdb provides this immuneACCESS table in a form limited to in-frame rearrangements. Some clones are lacking; in checked studies, under half of them reflect an unresolved V gene, and why the rest are absent is not known. Clone size and the V and J calls come from that table; the DNA yielded D and trimming. This sample lists some 61,000 clones; 76% were detected once. The ten largest clones capture around 0.94% of the sample.

The data were taken from a study of vaccination effects on CD4 cells after COVID-19 (dated 2022 in TCRdb). Background on the whole study: Across the study, the median time from the second dose to post-vaccine sampling was 72 days (range 14 to 241). SARS-CoV-2 spike-specific CD4+ TCR repertoires were compared before and after mRNA vaccination in COVID-19 convalescent patients and in infection-naive vaccine recipients. The full study included ten to eleven COVID-19 convalescent patients and a few SARS-CoV-2-naive healthy vaccine recipients. Cultures from other donors in the study were sequenced using the Oncomine TCR Beta short-read assay on an Illumina iSeq 100.

The CDR3 goes from the cysteine to the phenylalanine over 16 residues. The read is trimmed to its CDR3 DNA, 48 bases read in frame from base 1. The CDR1 and CDR2 encoded by the germline V gene are SGHTA and FQGNSA. V drops 5 bases and J drops 2 bases, leaving 16 bases in between. In the ViraFEST assay, PBMC were stimulated with viral peptide pools, and antigen-specific CD4+ T cell clonotypes were then identified by expansion using TCR sequencing. After roughly 11 days of culture, CD4+ T cells were isolated with the EasySep CD4+ T cell isolation kit. Each participant received two doses of an mRNA SARS-CoV-2 vaccine, either BNT162b2 or mRNA-1273. Negative nucleocapsid antibody results before and after vaccination confirmed that the healthy vaccine recipients had no prior SARS-CoV-2 infection. Approximately 2 million PBMC per well were cultured with approximately 10 ug/ml peptides in IMDM containing about 5% human AB serum, roughly 9.5 IU/ml IL-2 and gentamicin. Half of the culture medium was replaced with fresh IL-2-containing medium on days 3 and 7. Unless noted otherwise, every peptide stimulation condition was cultured in triplicate wells. PBMC were separated from whole blood using Ficoll-Paque Plus gradient centrifugation and were then either cryopreserved at -140C or used fresh. Overlapping peptide pools spanned the spike proteins of SARS-CoV-2 and the common cold coronaviruses HCoV-NL63, HCoV-OC43 and HCoV-229E. The QIAamp micro DNA kit was used to extract genomic DNA from the cultured CD4+ T cells.

Results and caveats for the whole study, not just this receptor: Only a small number of convalescent patients were included, and no early post-infection timepoints were available, which limited the study. In healthy vaccine recipients, vaccine-induced clones were almost all SARS-CoV-2 mono-reactive, with only 1 of 255 being cross-reactive with common cold coronaviruses. Both infection-induced and vaccine-induced clones contracted markedly at late post-vaccination timepoints, which is consistent with waning T cell responses.

This material consisted of CD4+ T cells from PBMCs cultured with HCoV-OC43 spike peptides, taken after COVID-19 vaccination. This specimen's cell subset or site label, per the study, means: HCoV-OC43 spike overlapping peptide pool stimulation. The receptor's source is a human donor who received a COVID-19 vaccine. This receptor chain uses TRBV7-2 and TRBJ1-5; perhaps TRBD1 is the D gene, with 6 bases matching. The CDR3 reads CASSHEGGIGNQPQHF. The nucleotides read TGTGCCAGCAGCCACGAGGGGGGGATTGGCAATCAGCCCCAGCATTTT.